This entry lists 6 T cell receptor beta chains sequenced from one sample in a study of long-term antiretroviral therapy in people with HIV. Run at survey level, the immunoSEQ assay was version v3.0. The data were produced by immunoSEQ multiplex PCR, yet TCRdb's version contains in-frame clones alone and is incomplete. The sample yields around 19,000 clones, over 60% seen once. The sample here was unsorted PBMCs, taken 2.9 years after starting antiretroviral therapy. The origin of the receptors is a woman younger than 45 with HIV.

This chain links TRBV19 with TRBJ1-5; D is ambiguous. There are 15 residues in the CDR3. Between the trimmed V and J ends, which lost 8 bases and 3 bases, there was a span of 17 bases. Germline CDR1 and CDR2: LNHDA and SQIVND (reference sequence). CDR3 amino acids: CASSRVLGYNQPQHF. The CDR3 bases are TGTGCCAGTTCCCGGGTACTGGGGTACAATCAGCCCCAGCATTTT.

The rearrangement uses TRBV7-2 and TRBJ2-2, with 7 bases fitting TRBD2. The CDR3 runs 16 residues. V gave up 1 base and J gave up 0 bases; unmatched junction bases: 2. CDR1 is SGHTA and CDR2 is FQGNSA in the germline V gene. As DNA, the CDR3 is TGTGCCAGCAGCTTAGGGCGGGGGACGAACACCGGGGAGCTGTTTTTT. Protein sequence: CASSLGRGTNTGELFF.

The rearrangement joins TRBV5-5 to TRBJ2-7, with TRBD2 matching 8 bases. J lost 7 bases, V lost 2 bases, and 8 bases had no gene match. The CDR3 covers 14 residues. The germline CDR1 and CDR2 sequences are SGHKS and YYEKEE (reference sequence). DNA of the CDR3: TGTGCCAGCAGCTTAAGGTTAGGCGGGGGGGAGCAGTACGTC. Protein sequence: CASSLRLGGGEQYV.

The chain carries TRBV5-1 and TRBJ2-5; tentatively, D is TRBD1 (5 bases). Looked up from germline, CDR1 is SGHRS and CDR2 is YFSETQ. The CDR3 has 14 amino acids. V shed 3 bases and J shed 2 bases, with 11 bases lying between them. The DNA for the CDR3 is TGCGCCAGCAGCTCGCTTCAGGGACAAGAGACCCAGTACTTC. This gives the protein CASSSLQGQETQYF.

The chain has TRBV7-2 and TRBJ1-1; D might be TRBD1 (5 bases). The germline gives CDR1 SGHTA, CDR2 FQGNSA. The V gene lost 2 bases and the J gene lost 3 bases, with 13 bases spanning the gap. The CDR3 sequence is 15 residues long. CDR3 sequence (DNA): TGTGCCAGCAGCTTAACGACGGTCAGGGACACTGAAGCTTTCTTT. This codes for CASSLTTVRDTEAFF.

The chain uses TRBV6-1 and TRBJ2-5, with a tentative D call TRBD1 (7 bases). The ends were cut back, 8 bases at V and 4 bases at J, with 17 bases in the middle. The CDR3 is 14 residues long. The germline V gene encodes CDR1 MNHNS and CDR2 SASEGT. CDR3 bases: TGTGCCAGCGGAGACTCAGGGGGAGGAGAGACCCAGTACTTC. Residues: CASGDSGGGETQYF.